Each of the 9 T cell receptor beta chains below was sequenced from the same sample in a study of yellow fever vaccine responses in identical twins (dated 2018 in TCRdb). The protocol used for the library was RT-PCR. Sequencing was carried out with an Illumina HiSeq 2500. Using fastp trimming at Q25 and MiXCR clonotype assembly, TCRdb reanalyzed the public sequencing data and kept in-frame beta chains. Duplicate CDR3 protein sequences are folded into a single record with the most common DNA and genes. The sample table holds around 2,200 distinct CDR3 sequences, of which almost 85% were seen once. The ten largest clones capture about 9.4% of the sample. This sample comprised T cells from blood (PBMCs), unsorted or a sorted subset (not recorded which), obtained before or after yellow fever vaccination (not recorded which). These receptors all stem from a female donor who received the yellow fever vaccine.

The chain recombines TRBV28 with TRBJ1-1; D uncertain. The V gene lost 3 bases and the J gene lost 0 bases, with 11 bases spanning the gap. Germline loops: CDR1 MDHEN, CDR2 SYDVKM. The CDR3 contains 15 residues. The CDR3 DNA is TGTGCCAGCAGTTTTAGGGCGATCATGAACACTGAAGCTTTCTTT. This codes for CASSFRAIMNTEAFF.

The CDR3 loop reads CSVPDSTDTQYF. The CDR3 DNA reads as TGCAGTGTTCCGGACAGCACAGATACGCAGTATTTT. This sequence joins TRBV20-1 and TRBJ2-3; no clear D. V lost 7 bases and J lost 0, with 8 bases in between. CDR1 is DFQATT and CDR2 is SNEGSKA in the germline V gene (reference sequence). The CDR3 loop spans 12 amino acids.

The chain carries TRBV29-1 and TRBJ2-1, with D perhaps matching TRBD1 (5 bases). The CDR3 is 12 residues long. V was pared by 4 bases and J by 7 bases, with 11 bases between. Germline CDR1 reads SQVTM; CDR2 reads ANQGSEA. CDR3: CSVVGNRNEQFF. For the CDR3, the DNA is TGCAGCGTTGTGGGGAACAGGAATGAGCAGTTCTTC.

This rearrangement joins TRBV11-3 to TRBJ2-3; D possibly uses TRBD1 or TRBD2 (5 bases each). Germline CDR1 is SGHNT and CDR2 is YENEEA. This CDR3 is built from 14 residues. V was pared by 2 bases and J by 4 bases, with 10 bases between. The CDR3 nucleotides are TGTGCCAGCAGCTTATATCAGGGAGCAGATACGCAGTATTTT. As protein: CASSLYQGADTQYF.

V and J are TRBV11-2 and TRBJ2-5; the D is unclear. The CDR3 is 15 residues long. V lost 0 bases, J lost 1 base, and 9 bases lay in between. Germline-derived CDR1 and CDR2 are SGHAT and FQNNGV. This CDR3 reads CASSLDGKTQETQYF. As DNA, the CDR3 is TGTGCCAGCAGCTTAGATGGAAAGACCCAAGAGACCCAGTACTTC.

The chain employs TRBV5-4 and TRBJ2-3, with 8 bases that match TRBD1. The CDR3 is made up of 17 amino acids. The germline gives CDR1 SGHNT, CDR2 YYREEE (reference sequence). J was trimmed by 4 bases and V by 2 bases; bases with no gene match: 12. The CDR3 region is CASSFPSRGRAADTQYF. The CDR3 region has the DNA TGTGCCAGCAGCTTCCCCTCCAGGGGGCGAGCGGCAGATACGCAGTATTTT.

As DNA, the CDR3 is TGCGCCAGCAGGGACAGGAGCGGCACTGAAGCTTTCTTT. Its translation is CASRDRSGTEAFF. The rearrangement uses TRBV10-1 and TRBJ1-1; the match to TRBD1 covers 7 bases. The CDR3 covers 13 residues. Looked up from germline, CDR1 is WNHNN and CDR2 is SYGVQD (reference sequence). V shed 6 bases, J shed 4 bases, and the junction held 5 bases outside the gene matches.

The chain employs TRBV28 and TRBJ2-7, with D possibly matching TRBD2 (5 bases). Germline V lookup: CDR1 MDHEN, CDR2 SYDVKM. V was cut by 2 bases and J by 4 bases, with 6 bases left in between. CDR3 length: 12 residues. The CDR3 region has the DNA TGTGCCAGCAGTTTAGAGCGGTACGAGCAGTACTTC. Protein product: CASSLERYEQYF.

V and J are TRBV11-2 and TRBJ2-1, with D perhaps matching TRBD1 or TRBD2 (5 bases each). The CDR3 loop spans 17 amino acids. Germline V lookup: CDR1 SGHAT, CDR2 FQNNGV. The V end was cut by 5 bases, the J end by 0 bases, with 17 bases between. Here the CDR3 DNA reads TGTGCCAGCAGCCCAGTAGGGAGACAGTTCTCCTACAATGAGCAGTTCTTC. It yields the protein CASSPVGRQFSYNEQFF.